This T cell receptor beta chain was sequenced in a study of blood T cell repertoires in COVID-19. In the original processing: Using reference gene primer amplification, nucleated cell counts were estimated. Assay: immunoSEQ multiplex PCR; the TCRdb copy retains only in-frame clones and omits some. V, J and clone size are taken as reported in that table, and D and trimming were inferred from the DNA itself. The sample yields 250,000 or so clones, 86% seen once. Recovered status applied to Cohort 3 donors who had two consecutive negative PCRs. It also applied to those with clearance or with symptom resolution. The sequenced sample consisted of PBMCs or T cells enriched from blood (not recorded which). This receptor was obtained from a woman in her forties or fifties who had recovered from COVID-19.

The CDR3 nucleotides read TGTGCCAGTAGTATTCGGGACAGATTAATGGAATTGGAAGCTTTCTTT. Its translation is CASSIRDRLMELEAFF. The rearrangement links TRBV19 to TRBJ1-1; 7 bases are a match to TRBD1. CDR1 and CDR2 (germline): LNHDA, SQIVND (reference sequence). V dropped 3 bases and J dropped 8; count of bases not matched to a gene: 15. The CDR3 consists of 16 residues.